A single sample is the source of the 15 T cell receptor beta chains below, sequenced in a study of blood T cells in healthy people across ages. Together with a sample-barcoded 5' primer, a J-beta primer mix was included in a second PCR lasting about 7 to 11 cycles. TCRdb re-called the 5' RACE reads through MiXCR, storing one row per CDR3 protein. The sample shows about 1.4 million distinct CDR3 sequences, almost 60% of them seen only once. What was sequenced was blood. The receptor set was obtained from a young man in good health.

V gene TRBV7-9 combines with J gene TRBJ1-1; 11 nucleotides align to TRBD1. Looked up from germline, CDR1 is SEHNR and CDR2 is FQNEAQ (reference sequence). This CDR3 has 17 residues. With V trimmed by 3 bases and J by 0 bases, 6 bases remained unmatched. The CDR3 loop is CASSLQGQGAMNTEAFF. The CDR3 DNA reads TGTGCCAGCAGCTTGCAAGGACAGGGGGCTATGAACACTGAAGCTTTCTTT.

The chain has TRBV10-3 and TRBJ2-1; TRBD2 aligns across 12 bases. CDR3 length: 18 residues. Per the germline V gene, CDR1 is ENHRY and CDR2 is SYGVKD. V was clipped by 2 bases and J by 2 bases; unmatched bases: 7. This chain's CDR3 is CAISETGLAGITYNEQFF. DNA for the CDR3: TGTGCCATCAGTGAGACTGGACTAGCGGGGATTACCTACAATGAGCAGTTCTTC.

The chain is built from TRBV6-1 and TRBJ1-1; 9 bases align to TRBD1. This CDR3 has 17 amino acids. Germline V gives CDR1 MNHNS, CDR2 SASEGT. After removal of 4 bases from V and 0 bases from J, the junction contained 9 bases not matched to a gene. This CDR3 reads CASSVRTGDSMNTEAFF. The CDR3 DNA sequence: TGTGCCAGCAGTGTCCGGACAGGGGATTCCATGAACACTGAAGCTTTCTTT.

The rearrangement links TRBV11-2 to TRBJ2-5; 7 bases are shared with TRBD2. J was trimmed by 4 bases and V by 6 bases; bases with no gene match: 17. This CDR3 is 17 amino acids long. Germline CDR1 and CDR2: SGHAT and FQNNGV. This CDR3 is CASSLKPGGLTRETQYF. The CDR3 region has the DNA TGTGCCAGCAGTTTGAAGCCGGGAGGTTTGACGCGAGAGACCCAGTACTTC.

V usage is TRBV19 and J usage is TRBJ2-5, with D tentatively TRBD1 or TRBD2 (5 bases each). The better agreement between TRBJ2-7 and the DNA end casts doubt on the J call. Germline V gene lookup returns CDR1 LNHDA and CDR2 SQIVND (reference sequence). The length of the CDR3 is 14 residues. The DNA of the CDR3 is TGTGCCAGTAGTATAAGTGCAGGGAGCTACGAGCAGTACTTC. Translating gives CASSISAGSYEQYF.

The CDR3, as DNA: TGTGCCAGCAGCTTAGTTTCAGGCCGCGGAAACACCATATATTTT. It specifies CASSLVSGRGNTIYF. This rearrangement joins TRBV7-2 to TRBJ1-3; D not resolved. CDR1 is SGHTA, CDR2 FQGNSA, per germline. V lost 1 base and J lost 4, with 11 bases in between. CDR3 length: 15 amino acids.

Only a few counts were recorded for this clonotype. The chain combines TRBV5-1 with TRBJ1-4; the D gene is possibly TRBD1 (5 bases). Trimming removed 0 bases from V and 7 bases from J, with 10 bases in between. The CDR3 runs to 14 residues. Germline CDR1 SGHRS, CDR2 YFSETQ. In DNA, the CDR3 is TGCGCCAGCAGCTTGGACGGTAGGGGTGAAAAACTGTTTTTT. Its protein is CASSLDGRGEKLFF.

This chain connects TRBV29-1 to TRBJ2-1; TRBD1 aligns across 9 bases. Per germline, CDR1 SQVTM and CDR2 ANQGSEA. This CDR3 is 13 amino acids long. With V trimmed by 3 bases and J by 7 bases, 4 bases remained unmatched. The CDR3 coding sequence is TGCAGCGTTGAGGGACAGGGTTTGAATGAGCAGTTCTTC. Protein product: CSVEGQGLNEQFF.

The table lists this clonotype with a few counts. J is TRBJ2-1 and V is TRBV10-3; the match to TRBD2 covers 7 bases. Trimming removed 3 bases from V and 8 bases from J; junction bases left unmatched: 7. Germline assignment: CDR1 ENHRY and CDR2 SYGVKD. CDR3 size: 14 residues. The CDR3 bases are TGTGCCATCAGTGACGGGGGGTCTGGGGATGAGCAGTTCTTC. It codes for CAISDGGSGDEQFF.

The chain is built from TRBV3-1 and TRBJ2-5; 8 nucleotides align to TRBD1. Germline CDR1 is LGHDT and CDR2 is YNNKEL (reference sequence). V was clipped by 2 bases and J by 7 bases; unmatched bases: 6. There are 14 residues in the CDR3. CDR3 loop: CASSQPTGEATQYF. The CDR3 bases are TGTGCCAGCAGCCAACCGACAGGGGAGGCGACCCAGTACTTC.

The rearrangement joins TRBV2 to TRBJ2-1; D uncertain. CDR3 length equals 16 residues. The germline V and J ends were trimmed by 0 bases and 2 bases, with 11 bases remaining between them. Germline V lookup: CDR1 SNHLY, CDR2 FYNNEI. The CDR3 region is CASSEAQELAYNEQFF. CDR3 nucleotides: TGTGCCAGCAGTGAAGCTCAGGAACTCGCCTACAATGAGCAGTTCTTC. The full variable domain, with the rest looked up from reference TRBV2 and TRBJ2-1, is EPEVTQTPSHQVTQMGQEVILRCVPISNHLYFYWYRQILGQKVEFLVSFYNNEISEKSEIFDDQFSVERPDGSNFTLKIRSTKLEDSAMYFCASSEAQELAYNEQFFGPGTRLTVL.

This sequence joins TRBV7-9 and TRBJ2-3; D is uncertain. The V end lost 6 bases, the J end lost 5 bases, and 12 bases lay between the germline ends. Germline V CDR1 and CDR2: SEHNR, FQNEAQ (reference sequence). The CDR3 spans 13 residues. CDR3 sequence reads: CASSQRWEDTQYF. The CDR3 DNA sequence: TGTGCCAGCAGTCAAAGGTGGGAAGATACGCAGTATTTT.

The DNA of the CDR3 is TGTGCCAGCAGCTTCCGGGGGAGGCTTTTGGTGACCCAGTACTTC. Amino acids: CASSFRGRLLVTQYF. V gene TRBV6-2 or TRBV6-3 combines with J gene TRBJ2-7; D perhaps matches TRBD2 (6 bases). The DNA end lines up better with TRBJ2-5; the J call may be wrong. CDR1 and CDR2 from the germline V gene are MNHEY and SVGEGT. The CDR3 extends over 15 amino acids.

The DNA of the CDR3 is TGTGCCAGCAGCCAAACAGGGGATATATACATTCAGTACTTC. It translates to CASSQTGDIYIQYF. V gene TRBV4-2 combines with J gene TRBJ2-4, with 7 nucleotides matching TRBD1. CDR3 length: 14 residues. Germline assignment: CDR1 LGHNA and CDR2 YNFKEQ. With V trimmed by 2 bases and J by 8 bases, 6 bases remained unmatched.

V gene TRBV5-6 combines with J gene TRBJ2-1, with 7 bases that match TRBD2. Germline CDR1 and CDR2: SGHDT and YYEEEE. This CDR3 contains 20 residues. The V segment lost 3 bases and the J segment 0 bases; nucleotides outside the gene matches: 18. CDR3 coding DNA: TGTGCCAGCAGCTGGGAGCGGGGAGCATTTTCCATCAGCTCCTACAATGAGCAGTTCTTC. Amino acids: CASSWERGAFSISSYNEQFF.